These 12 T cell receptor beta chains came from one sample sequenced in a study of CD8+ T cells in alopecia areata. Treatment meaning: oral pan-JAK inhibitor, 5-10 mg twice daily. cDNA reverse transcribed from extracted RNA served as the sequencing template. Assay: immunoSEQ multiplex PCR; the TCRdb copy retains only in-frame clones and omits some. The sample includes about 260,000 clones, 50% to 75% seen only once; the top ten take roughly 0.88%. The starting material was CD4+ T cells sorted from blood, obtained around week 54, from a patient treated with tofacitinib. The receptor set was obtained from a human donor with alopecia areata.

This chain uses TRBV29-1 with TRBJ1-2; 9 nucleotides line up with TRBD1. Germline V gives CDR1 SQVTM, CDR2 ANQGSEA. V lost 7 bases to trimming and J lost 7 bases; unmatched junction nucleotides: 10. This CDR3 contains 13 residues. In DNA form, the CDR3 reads TGCAGCGCCCCCGGGACAGGGAGGGGTGGCTACACCTTC. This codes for CSAPGTGRGGYTF.

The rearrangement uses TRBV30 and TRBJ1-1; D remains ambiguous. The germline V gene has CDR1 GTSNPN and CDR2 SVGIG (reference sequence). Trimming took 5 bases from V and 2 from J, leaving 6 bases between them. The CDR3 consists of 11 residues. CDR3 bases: TGTGCCTGGGCCCACAACACTGAAGCTTTCTTT. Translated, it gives CAWAHNTEAFF.

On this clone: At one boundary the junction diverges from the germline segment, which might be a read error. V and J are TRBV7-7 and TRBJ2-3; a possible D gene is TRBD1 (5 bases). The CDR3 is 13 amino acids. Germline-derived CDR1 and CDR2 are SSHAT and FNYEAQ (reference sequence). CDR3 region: CASSLPQGDTQYF. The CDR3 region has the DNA TGTGCTAGCAGCTTACCCCAGGGAGATACGCAGTATTTT.

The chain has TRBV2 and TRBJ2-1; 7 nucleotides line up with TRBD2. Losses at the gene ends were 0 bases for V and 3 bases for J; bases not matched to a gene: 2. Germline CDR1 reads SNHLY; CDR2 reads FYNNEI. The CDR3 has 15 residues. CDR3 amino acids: CASSEALAVYNEQFF. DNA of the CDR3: TGTGCCAGCAGTGAAGCGCTAGCGGTCTACAATGAGCAGTTCTTC.

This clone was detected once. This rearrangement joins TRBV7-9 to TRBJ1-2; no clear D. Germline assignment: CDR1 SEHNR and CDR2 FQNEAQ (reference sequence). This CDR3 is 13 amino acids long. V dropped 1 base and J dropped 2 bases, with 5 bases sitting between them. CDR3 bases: TGTGCCAGCAGCTTAGGGGCCAACTATGGCTACACCTTC. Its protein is CASSLGANYGYTF.

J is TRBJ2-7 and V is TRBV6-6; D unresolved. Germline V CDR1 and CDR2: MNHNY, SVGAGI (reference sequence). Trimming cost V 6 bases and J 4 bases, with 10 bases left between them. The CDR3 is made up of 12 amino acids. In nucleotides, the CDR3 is TGTGCCAGCAGCGAACAAGAATACGAGCAGTACTTC. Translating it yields CASSEQEYEQYF.

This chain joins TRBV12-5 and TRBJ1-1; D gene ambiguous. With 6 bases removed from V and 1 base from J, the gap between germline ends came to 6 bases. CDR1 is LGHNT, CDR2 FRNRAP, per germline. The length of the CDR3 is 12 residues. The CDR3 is CASGTENTEAFF. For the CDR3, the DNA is TGTGCTAGTGGCACCGAGAACACTGAAGCTTTCTTT.

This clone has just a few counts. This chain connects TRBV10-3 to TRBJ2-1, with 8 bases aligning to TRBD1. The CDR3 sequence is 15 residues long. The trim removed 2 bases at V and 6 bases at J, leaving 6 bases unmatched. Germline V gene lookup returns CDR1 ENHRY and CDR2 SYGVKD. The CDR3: CAISEDRGVGNEQFF. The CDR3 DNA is TGTGCCATCAGTGAGGACAGGGGTGTAGGCAATGAGCAGTTCTTC.

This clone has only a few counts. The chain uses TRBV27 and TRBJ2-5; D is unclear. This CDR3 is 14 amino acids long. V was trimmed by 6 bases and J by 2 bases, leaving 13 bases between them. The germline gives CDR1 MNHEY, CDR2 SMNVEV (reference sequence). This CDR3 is CASRRLALQETQYF. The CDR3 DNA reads TGTGCCAGCAGGCGCCTCGCCTTACAAGAGACCCAGTACTTC.

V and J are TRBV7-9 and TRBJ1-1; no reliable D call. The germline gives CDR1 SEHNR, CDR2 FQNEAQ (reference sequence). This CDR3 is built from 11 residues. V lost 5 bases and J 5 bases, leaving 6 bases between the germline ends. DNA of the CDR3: TGTGCCAGCAGCCGGAGAACTGAAGCTTTCTTT. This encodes CASSRRTEAFF.

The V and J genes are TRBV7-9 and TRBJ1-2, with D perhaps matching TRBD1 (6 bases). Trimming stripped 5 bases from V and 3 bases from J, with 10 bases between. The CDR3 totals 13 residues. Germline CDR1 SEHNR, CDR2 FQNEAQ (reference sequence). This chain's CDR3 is CASSRDTDYGYTF. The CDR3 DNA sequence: TGTGCCAGCAGCCGGGACACAGACTATGGCTACACCTTC.

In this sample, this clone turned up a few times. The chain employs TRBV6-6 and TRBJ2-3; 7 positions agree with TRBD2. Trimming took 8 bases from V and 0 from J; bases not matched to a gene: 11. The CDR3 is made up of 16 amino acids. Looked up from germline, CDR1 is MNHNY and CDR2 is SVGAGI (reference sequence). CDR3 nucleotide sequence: TGTGCCAGCGAGGAGGGGCGGGGGACTAGCACAGATACGCAGTATTTT. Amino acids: CASEEGRGTSTDTQYF.